The table lists the clone carrying this TCR beta chain with many counts. Its antigen is currently unknown. The sample is drawn from a study of T-cell reconstitution after alpha-beta-depleted transplantation in children. Study findings and constraints: After one year, T-cell counts and TCRbeta diversity mostly came from new T cells. Alpha-beta T cells present about two months after transplant were reported to originate from several hundred expanded graft clones. Several patients had high TCRbeta diversity at day 60; it came from surviving recipient T cells and thymic progenitors.

Preparation of the TCRbeta library involved a method that used unique molecular identifiers. MiXCR, applied by TCRdb to the PCR reads, yields one record per CDR3 protein. The sample includes about 300,000 distinct CDR3 sequences, 6.5% to 9% of them seen just once. The CDR3 is made up of 13 amino acids. Germline V gene lookup returns CDR1 KGHDR and CDR2 SFDVKD. V lost 3 bases and J 2 bases, leaving 6 bases between the germline ends. This specimen was peripheral blood, taken 360 days after TCRalphabeta/CD19-depleted stem cell transplant. V usage is TRBV24-1 and J usage is TRBJ1-2; no firm D call. The receptor's source is a female patient aged 2-10 years who had a stem cell transplant for Fanconi anemia, so the T cells may come from the graft donor. The CDR3 loop reads CATSDKWNYGYTF. Here the CDR3 DNA reads TGTGCCACCAGTGATAAATGGAACTATGGCTACACCTTC.